These T cell receptor beta chains were read from a single sample in a study. Each CDR3 protein gets one entry after TCRdb re-called the 5' RACE reads with MiXCR. Of about 32,000 distinct CDR3 sequences in the sample, over 20% are singletons; the top ten hold about 2.5%. Sequenced input: tumor-infiltrating Tregs sorted from the breast tumor. The receptors stem from a female donor with breast cancer. Each CDR3 is given with its conserved first and last residue. The D gene is left open where the match is weak. Size tells how often a clone was seen (once, few, many) or the class of an expanded clone, and some rows leave it out.

clone size: many
J gene: TRBJ1-1
V gene: TRBV7-9
D gene: TRBD1
CDR3 protein: CASSPGTVPVNTEAFF
CDR3 DNA: TGTGCCAGCAGCCCCGGGACAGTTCCAGTGAACACTGAAGCTTTCTTT

clone size: medium-sized
J gene: TRBJ1-1
V gene: TRBV4-1
D gene: -
CDR3 protein: CASSQDRGQDTEAFF
CDR3 DNA: TGCGCCAGCAGCCAAGACCGGGGGCAGGACACTGAAGCTTTCTTT

clone size: -
J gene: TRBJ2-6
V gene: TRBV7-9
D gene: -
CDR3 protein: CASSPRETGGPGANVLTF
CDR3 DNA: TGTGCCAGCAGCCCTCGGGAAACCGGGGGACCTGGGGCCAACGTCCTGACTTTC

clone size: -
J gene: TRBJ1-5
V gene: TRBV30
D gene: -
CDR3 protein: CAWRGQHSNQPQHF
CDR3 DNA: TGTGCCTGGAGGGGACAACATAGCAATCAGCCCCAGCATTTT

clone size: few
J gene: TRBJ2-5
V gene: TRBV12-3/TRBV12-4
D gene: -
CDR3 protein: CASSPGSPSRETQYF
CDR3 DNA: TGTGCCAGCAGTCCCGGGTCACCATCTCGAGAGACCCAGTACTTC

clone size: -
J gene: TRBJ2-3
V gene: TRBV6-1
D gene: TRBD2
CDR3 protein: CASSEARRGGADTQYF
CDR3 DNA: TGTGCCAGCAGTGAAGCGCGGCGTGGGGGGGCAGATACGCAGTATTTT

clone size: many
J gene: TRBJ1-1
V gene: TRBV7-9
D gene: -
CDR3 protein: CASSIDLGSSEAFF
CDR3 DNA: TGTGCCAGCAGCATCGACCTGGGATCCAGTGAAGCTTTCTTT

clone size: -
J gene: TRBJ2-3
V gene: TRBV4-1
D gene: -
CDR3 protein: CASSRSGDTQYF
CDR3 DNA: TGCGCCAGCAGCCGAAGTGGAGATACGCAGTATTTT

clone size: -
J gene: TRBJ1-3
V gene: TRBV6-1
D gene: -
CDR3 protein: CASRGNRGRNTIYF
CDR3 DNA: TGTGCCAGCAGAGGAAACCGTGGAAGAAACACCATATATTTT

clone size: -
J gene: TRBJ2-6
V gene: TRBV2
D gene: -
CDR3 protein: CASRGTHSGANVLTF
CDR3 DNA: TGTGCCAGCAGAGGGACCCACTCTGGGGCCAACGTCCTGACTTTC

clone size: few
J gene: TRBJ2-3
V gene: TRBV12-3/TRBV12-4
D gene: TRBD2
CDR3 protein: CASNIAGEPDTQYF
CDR3 DNA: TGTGCCAGCAACATAGCGGGAGAACCAGATACGCAGTATTTT

clone size: -
J gene: TRBJ1-1
V gene: TRBV18
D gene: -
CDR3 protein: CASSPGKGRGTEAFF
CDR3 DNA: TGTGCCAGCTCACCGGGGAAGGGGCGCGGCACTGAAGCTTTCTTT

clone size: many
J gene: TRBJ2-7
V gene: TRBV2
D gene: TRBD1
CDR3 protein: CASSGIQGLYEQYF
CDR3 DNA: TGTGCCAGCAGTGGTATACAGGGGCTCTACGAGCAGTACTTC

clone size: few
J gene: TRBJ1-3
V gene: TRBV15
D gene: -
CDR3 protein: CATSRDLTDSGNTIYF
CDR3 DNA: TGTGCCACCAGCAGAGATCTGACAGACTCTGGAAACACCATATATTTT

clone size: many
J gene: TRBJ2-1
V gene: TRBV25-1
D gene: TRBD1
CDR3 protein: CASSKTTATGGDLSYNEQFF
CDR3 DNA: TGTGCCAGCTCCAAGACGACGGCGACAGGGGGCGACCTATCCTACAATGAGCAGTTCTTC

clone size: few
J gene: TRBJ2-1
V gene: TRBV6-1
D gene: TRBD2
CDR3 protein: CASRGLAHNEQFF
CDR3 DNA: TGTGCCAGCCGGGGACTAGCCCACAATGAGCAGTTCTTC

clone size: few
J gene: TRBJ1-5
V gene: TRBV7-9
D gene: TRBD1
CDR3 protein: CASSSSGTGFYSNQPQHF
CDR3 DNA: TGTGCCAGCAGCTCATCCGGGACAGGGTTTTATAGCAATCAGCCCCAGCATTTT

clone size: -
J gene: TRBJ2-7
V gene: TRBV25-1
D gene: -
CDR3 protein: CASKRSPSEEQYF
CDR3 DNA: TGTGCCAGCAAGAGGAGCCCCTCGGAAGAGCAGTACTTC

clone size: many
J gene: TRBJ2-1
V gene: TRBV6-5
D gene: -
CDR3 protein: CASSYSLRGVYNEQFF
CDR3 DNA: TGTGCCAGCAGTTACTCTTTGAGGGGGGTCTACAATGAGCAGTTCTTC

clone size: many
J gene: TRBJ1-1
V gene: TRBV6-5
D gene: TRBD1
CDR3 protein: CASSPLRDRGPRGTEAFF
CDR3 DNA: TGTGCCAGCAGTCCACTCCGGGACAGGGGCCCAAGGGGCACTGAAGCTTTCTTT

clone size: -
J gene: TRBJ1-1
V gene: TRBV20-1
D gene: -
CDR3 protein: CSARLGGGIRTEAFF
CDR3 DNA: TGCAGTGCTAGATTGGGGGGAGGAATTAGGACTGAAGCTTTCTTT

clone size: many
J gene: TRBJ2-7
V gene: TRBV20-1
D gene: -
CDR3 protein: CSARDRAEIDEQYF
CDR3 DNA: TGCAGTGCTAGAGATCGGGCGGAAATCGACGAGCAGTACTTC

clone size: -
J gene: TRBJ2-7
V gene: TRBV2
D gene: TRBD2
CDR3 protein: CASSEFGLAAIYEQYF
CDR3 DNA: TGTGCCAGCAGTGAATTTGGGCTAGCGGCTATCTACGAGCAGTACTTC

clone size: many
J gene: TRBJ2-1
V gene: TRBV6-6
D gene: -
CDR3 protein: CASSHGRDEQFF
CDR3 DNA: TGTGCCAGCAGTCACGGGCGGGATGAGCAGTTCTTC

clone size: many
J gene: TRBJ1-5
V gene: TRBV5-1
D gene: -
CDR3 protein: CASSGGDNQPQHF
CDR3 DNA: TGCGCCAGCAGCGGGGGAGACAATCAGCCCCAGCATTTT

clone size: -
J gene: TRBJ1-1
V gene: TRBV3-1
D gene: TRBD1
CDR3 protein: CASSQGDRVEVNTEAFF
CDR3 DNA: TGTGCCAGCAGCCAAGGAGACAGGGTGGAGGTGAACACTGAAGCTTTCTTT

clone size: many
J gene: TRBJ2-3
V gene: TRBV2
D gene: -
CDR3 protein: CASSERAGYSTDTQYF
CDR3 DNA: TGTGCCAGCAGTGAACGAGCGGGCTATAGCACAGATACGCAGTATTTT

clone size: many
J gene: TRBJ2-1
V gene: TRBV6-5
D gene: TRBD2
CDR3 protein: CASSYSAGVSTLEYNEQFF
CDR3 DNA: TGTGCCAGCAGTTACTCGGCGGGAGTGAGTACGTTAGAATACAATGAGCAGTTCTTC

clone size: -
J gene: TRBJ1-1
V gene: TRBV11-1
D gene: -
CDR3 protein: CASSLPGGGTGAFF
CDR3 DNA: TGTGCCAGCAGCTTACCCGGCGGGGGCACTGGAGCTTTCTTT

clone size: -
J gene: TRBJ2-7
V gene: TRBV27
D gene: TRBD1
CDR3 protein: CASSPGQPSFEGQYF
CDR3 DNA: TGTGCCAGCAGTCCGGGACAGCCTTCTTTTGAGGGGCAGTACTTC

clone size: -
J gene: TRBJ2-7
V gene: TRBV19
D gene: -
CDR3 protein: CASSTFGAYEQYF
CDR3 DNA: TGTGCCAGTAGCACTTTTGGGGCCTACGAGCAGTACTTC

clone size: many
J gene: TRBJ1-2
V gene: TRBV6-6
D gene: -
CDR3 protein: CASSYEGINYGYTF
CDR3 DNA: TGTGCCAGCAGTTACGAGGGAATAAACTATGGCTACACCTTC

clone size: -
J gene: TRBJ2-7
V gene: TRBV29-1
D gene: -
CDR3 protein: CSVEVDKLQYYEQYF
CDR3 DNA: TGCAGCGTTGAGGTGGACAAACTTCAATACTACGAGCAGTACTTC

clone size: few
J gene: TRBJ2-1
V gene: TRBV20-1
D gene: -
CDR3 protein: CSVGVMVYNEQFF
CDR3 DNA: TGCAGTGTAGGGGTAATGGTGTACAATGAGCAGTTCTTC

clone size: -
J gene: TRBJ2-3
V gene: TRBV7-9
D gene: -
CDR3 protein: CASSFPGPDTQYF
CDR3 DNA: TGTGCCAGCAGCTTTCCGGGACCGGATACGCAGTATTTT

clone size: many
J gene: TRBJ1-5
V gene: TRBV24-1
D gene: -
CDR3 protein: CATSDGTRGSNQPQHF
CDR3 DNA: TGTGCCACCAGTGACGGAACCAGGGGTAGCAATCAGCCCCAGCATTTT

clone size: -
J gene: TRBJ2-3
V gene: TRBV5-1
D gene: TRBD2
CDR3 protein: CASSSSGTTDTQYF
CDR3 DNA: TGCGCCAGCAGTTCGAGCGGGACCACAGATACGCAGTATTTT

clone size: many
J gene: TRBJ2-5
V gene: TRBV9
D gene: -
CDR3 protein: CASSPGTRQETQYF
CDR3 DNA: TGTGCCAGCAGCCCAGGGACAAGACAAGAGACCCAGTACTTC

clone size: many
J gene: TRBJ2-7
V gene: TRBV27
D gene: TRBD1
CDR3 protein: CASSPGQGVEQYF
CDR3 DNA: TGTGCCAGCAGTCCAGGACAGGGGGTCGAGCAGTACTTC

clone size: medium-sized
J gene: TRBJ1-5
V gene: TRBV5-1
D gene: -
CDR3 protein: CASSEGGISQPQHF
CDR3 DNA: TGCGCCAGCAGCGAAGGGGGAATCAGTCAGCCCCAGCATTTT

clone size: -
J gene: TRBJ2-3
V gene: TRBV19
D gene: -
CDR3 protein: CASSRGTSTDTQYF
CDR3 DNA: TGTGCCAGTAGCCGTGGCACTAGCACAGATACGCAGTATTTT

clone size: once
J gene: TRBJ1-5
V gene: TRBV6-1
D gene: TRBD1
CDR3 protein: CASCDRAYSNQPQHF
CDR3 DNA: TGTGCCAGCTGTGACAGGGCCTATAGCAATCAGCCCCAGCATTTT

clone size: few
J gene: TRBJ2-1
V gene: TRBV29-1
D gene: TRBD2
CDR3 protein: CSVTLGLANNEQFF
CDR3 DNA: TGCAGCGTGACCCTTGGACTAGCTAACAATGAGCAGTTCTTC

clone size: -
J gene: TRBJ2-1
V gene: TRBV6-2/TRBV6-3
D gene: -
CDR3 protein: CASSYGTSYNEQFF
CDR3 DNA: TGTGCCAGCAGTTACGGGACCTCCTACAATGAGCAGTTCTTC

clone size: many
J gene: TRBJ2-1
V gene: TRBV7-9
D gene: -
CDR3 protein: CASSSINEQFF
CDR3 DNA: TGTGCCAGCAGCTCCATCAATGAGCAGTTCTTC